This passage covers 30 T cell receptor beta chains from one sample sequenced in a study of brain T cells in children with intractable seizures. The protocol was immunoSEQ multiplex PCR, while the TCRdb copy is restricted to in-frame clones and leaves out a portion. The sample lists 35,000 to 50,000 clones, more than 80% occurring once. The starting material was peripheral blood, obtained at surgery. The receptors shown here come from a girl aged 2 to 9 with tuberous sclerosis and intractable seizures.

V gene TRBV6-2 or TRBV6-3 combines with J gene TRBJ1-5; 7 nucleotides match TRBD1. Germline values: CDR1 MNHEY, CDR2 SVGEGT. The CDR3 runs 21 residues. V shed 4 bases, J shed 0 bases, and the junction held 21 bases outside the gene matches. In DNA form, the CDR3 reads TGTGCCAGCAGTTCTATCCCCTTGACAGGGAAAGGGGGTTATAGCAATCAGCCCCAGCATTTT. This translates into CASSSIPLTGKGGYSNQPQHF.

The V call is TRBV5-5, the J call TRBJ2-3, with 9 bases identical to TRBD1. CDR3 length: 16 residues. Per the germline V gene, CDR1 is SGHKS and CDR2 is YYEKEE (reference sequence). V dropped 4 bases and J dropped 2; count of bases not matched to a gene: 8. Here the CDR3 reads CASSLRQGGFTDTQYF. The DNA for the CDR3 is TGTGCCAGCAGCCTAAGACAGGGGGGATTCACAGATACGCAGTATTTT.

Notes on this clone: One junction end does not reproduce the germline sequence, and a read error may be involved. V and J are TRBV20-1 and TRBJ1-1; D might be TRBD1 (5 bases). The CDR3 extends over 11 amino acids. Germline loops: CDR1 DFQATT, CDR2 SNEGSKA (reference sequence). CDR3 protein: CSAYQDTEAFF. For the CDR3, the DNA is TGCAGTGCTTACCAGGACACCGAAGCTTTCTTT.

The J gene is TRBJ2-7, the V gene TRBV5-5; maybe TRBD2 (6 bases). Trimming left V 0 bases short and J 3 bases short, with 10 bases between. Germline loops: CDR1 SGHKS, CDR2 YYEKEE (reference sequence). This CDR3 is 14 amino acids long. The CDR3 region is CASSLALGGYEQYF. As DNA, the CDR3 is TGTGCCAGCAGCTTGGCCTTGGGGGGCTACGAGCAGTACTTC.

This chain uses TRBV24-1 with TRBJ2-3, with TRBD1 matching over 9 bases. This CDR3 is built from 15 residues. Germline V gene sequence: CDR1 KGHDR, CDR2 SFDVKD. Trimming took 4 bases from V and 1 from J; bases not matched to a gene: 2. The CDR3 sequence: CATSDRDRGTDTQYF. The CDR3 DNA is TGTGCCACCAGTGACCGGGACAGGGGCACAGATACGCAGTATTTT.

This clone is judged medium-sized. This chain uses TRBV10-3 with TRBJ1-1; D gene ambiguous. Trimming shortened V by 2 bases and J by 1 base, and 8 bases separated the two germline ends. The CDR3 loop spans 14 amino acids. Germline V gene lookup returns CDR1 ENHRY and CDR2 SYGVKD. CDR3 in DNA: TGTGCCATCAGTGAGGAGATGCCGAACACTGAAGCTTTCTTT. Translating it yields CAISEEMPNTEAFF.

The chain uses TRBV5-1 and TRBJ2-3; D is perhaps TRBD1 or TRBD2 (5 bases each). The germline gives CDR1 SGHRS, CDR2 YFSETQ. The CDR3 is 14 amino acids. Between the trimmed V and J ends, which lost 0 bases and 4 bases, there was a span of 9 bases. CDR3 sequence (DNA): TGCGCCAGCAGCTTGGAGAGGGGCGCAGATACGCAGTATTTT. It is translated as CASSLERGADTQYF. The entire variable domain, with the rest obtained from reference TRBV5-1 and TRBJ2-3, is as follows: KAGVTQTPRYLIKTRGQQVTLSCSPISGHRSVSWYQQTPGQGLQFLFEYFSETQRNKGNFPGRFSGRQFSNSRSEMNVSTLELGDSALYLCASSLERGADTQYFGPGTRLTVL.

The chain carries TRBV7-2 and TRBJ2-4; the match to TRBD2 covers 9 bases. The J segment lost 8 bases and the V segment lost 0 bases, leaving 26 bases of the junction unmatched. Germline values: CDR1 SGHTA, CDR2 FQGNSA. This CDR3 contains 22 residues. In nucleotides, the CDR3 is TGTGCCAGCAGCTTAGCGAAATCAGGTGGCGGGGGGGCCATTAGGAGGTTGGACATTCAGTACTTC. Its protein is CASSLAKSGGGGAIRRLDIQYF.

This clone was picked up one time. The chain uses TRBV18 and TRBJ2-3; TRBD2 matches at 10 bases. The CDR3 is made up of 17 amino acids. Germline CDR1 is KGHSH and CDR2 is LQKENI. V lost 0 bases to trimming and J lost 2 bases; unmatched junction nucleotides: 5. In DNA form, the CDR3 reads TGTGCCAGCTCACCACCGGGGCTAGCGGGGGACACAGATACGCAGTATTTT. This codes for CASSPPGLAGDTDTQYF.

The rearrangement links TRBV7-9 to TRBJ2-7, with D possibly being TRBD1 or TRBD2 (7 bases each). Between the trimmed V and J ends, which lost 4 bases and 2 bases, there was a span of 18 bases. There are 16 residues in the CDR3. CDR1 SEHNR and CDR2 FQNEAQ come from the germline V gene (reference sequence). This CDR3 is CASSSIQGGTAYEQYV. The CDR3 bases are TGTGCCAGCAGCTCAATCCAGGGAGGGACAGCCTACGAGCAGTACGTC.

The gene calls are TRBV4-2 and TRBJ2-1, with D unresolved. The V gene lost 0 bases and the J gene lost 10 bases, with 7 bases spanning the gap. Germline CDR1 is LGHNA and CDR2 is YNFKEQ. The CDR3 covers 12 residues. The DNA of the CDR3 is TGTGCCAGCAGCCAAGAAACCCGGGAGCAGTTCTTC. Protein product: CASSQETREQFF.

The CDR3 nucleotides read TGTGCCAGCAGCCCCTGGACAGGGGGGGAGACCCAGTACTTC. This sequence encodes CASSPWTGGETQYF. V is TRBV7-2 and J is TRBJ2-5; the match to TRBD1 covers 10 bases. The CDR3 runs 14 residues. V lost 5 bases to trimming and J lost 5 bases; unmatched junction nucleotides: 5. Looked up from germline, CDR1 is SGHTA and CDR2 is FQGNSA. Full variable domain (remainder filled in from reference TRBV7-2 and TRBJ2-5): GAGVSQSPSNKVTEKGKDVELRCDPISGHTALYWYRQSLGQGLEFLIYFQGNSAPDKSGLPSDRFSAERTGGSVSTLTIQRTQQEDSAVYLCASSPWTGGETQYFGPGTRLLVL.

The rearrangement links TRBV9 to TRBJ2-1; 15 positions match TRBD2. Germline loops: CDR1 SGDLS, CDR2 YYNGEE. The CDR3 contains 16 residues. Germline trimming cut 4 bases from V and 8 bases from J; bases unmatched to any gene: 7. The chain's CDR3 is CASSLRTSGGAYEQFF. The CDR3 DNA reads as TGTGCCAGCAGCCTTAGGACTAGCGGGGGGGCATATGAGCAGTTCTTC.

This chain uses TRBV13 with TRBJ1-1, with no clear D. V lost 4 bases to trimming and J lost 5 bases, with 11 bases between them. The CDR3 loop spans 13 amino acids. CDR1 is PRHDT, CDR2 FYEKMQ, per germline (reference sequence). This chain's CDR3 is CASSSFRSTEAFF. CDR3 coding DNA: TGTGCCAGCAGCTCATTCAGAAGTACTGAAGCTTTCTTT.

The chain couples TRBV30 to TRBJ1-2; D uncertain. The germline V and J ends were trimmed by 2 bases and 2 bases, with 12 bases remaining between them. The CDR3 contains 14 residues. Germline CDR1 is GTSNPN and CDR2 is SVGIG (reference sequence). The DNA of the CDR3 is TGTGCCTGGAGTCTATGGACGGTGAACTATGGCTACACCTTC. It codes for CAWSLWTVNYGYTF. Full variable domain (remainder filled in from reference TRBV30 and TRBJ1-2): SQTIHQWPATLVQPVGSPLSLECTVEGTSNPNLYWYRQAAGRGLQLLFYSVGIGQISSEVPQNLSASRPQDRQFILSSKKLLLSDSGFYLCAWSLWTVNYGYTFGSGTRLTVV.

V usage is TRBV5-4 and J usage is TRBJ2-5; weak D call: TRBD1 (8 bases). CDR3 length equals 15 residues. Germline V gene lookup returns CDR1 SGHNT and CDR2 YYREEE (reference sequence). V was shortened by 5 bases and J by 0 bases, with 14 bases between the two germline ends. The CDR3 coding sequence is TGTGCCAGCAGTGGACAGGGAGGGTACCAAGAGACCCAGTACTTC. Protein sequence: CASSGQGGYQETQYF. The variable domain in full, completed from reference TRBV5-4 and TRBJ2-5, reads ETGVTQSPTHLIKTRGQQVTLRCSSQSGHNTVSWYQQALGQGPQFIFQYYREEENGRGNFPPRFSGLQFPNYSSELNVNALELDDSALYLCASSGQGGYQETQYFGPGTRLLVL.

The J gene is TRBJ1-4, the V gene TRBV4-1; D gene uncertain. The germline gives CDR1 MGHRA, CDR2 YSYEKL. The length of the CDR3 is 15 residues. V gave up 4 bases and J gave up 10 bases, with 19 bases separating them. This chain's CDR3 is CASSLAGPLTRKLFF. The CDR3 coding sequence is TGCGCCAGCAGCCTAGCCGGGCCCCTGACTCGAAAACTGTTTTTT.

V usage is TRBV25-1 and J usage is TRBJ1-1; D is unclear. V dropped 2 bases and J dropped 8 bases, with 9 bases sitting between them. The germline V gene has CDR1 MGHDK and CDR2 SYGVNS. This CDR3 contains 12 residues. The CDR3 DNA sequence: TGTGCCAGCAGTGAAGGGTTAGGGGAAGCTTTCTTT. This translates into CASSEGLGEAFF.

The chain couples TRBV5-1 to TRBJ2-5; D gene ambiguous. The V gene's germline CDR1 is SGHRS and CDR2 YFSETQ. The CDR3 runs to 15 residues. Trimming cost V 0 bases and J 1 base, with 10 bases left between them. The CDR3 DNA follows: TGCGCCAGCAGCTTGGTTCCCGGGTTCCAAGAGACCCAGTACTTC. As protein: CASSLVPGFQETQYF.

This clone was seen a single time. The V gene is TRBV5-5, the J gene TRBJ1-4; no clear D. The CDR3 spans 11 residues. CDR1 SGHKS and CDR2 YYEKEE come from the germline V gene (reference sequence). V was cut by 0 bases and J by 8 bases, with 2 bases left in between. The CDR3 bases are TGTGCCAGCAGCTTGGGAGAAAAACTGTTTTTT. This gives the protein CASSLGEKLFF.

This chain links TRBV7-3 with TRBJ2-1; 8 bases map to TRBD2. Looked up from germline, CDR1 is SGHTA and CDR2 is FQGTGA. With V trimmed by 6 bases and J by 6 bases, 13 bases remained unmatched. This CDR3 spans 16 amino acids. The CDR3: CASRDQRGRKPNEQFF. CDR3 bases: TGTGCCAGCAGGGACCAGCGGGGGCGAAAACCCAATGAGCAGTTCTTC.

The chain recombines TRBV2 with TRBJ1-4; 11 bases agree with TRBD1. The CDR3 has 16 residues. V was pared by 7 bases and J by 5 bases, with 9 bases of the junction left unmatched. Per germline, CDR1 SNHLY and CDR2 FYNNEI. For the CDR3, the DNA is TGTGCCAGCACCTGGGACAGGGGGGAATTAAATGAAAAACTGTTTTTT. Encoded protein: CASTWDRGELNEKLFF.

In its sample, this clone was seen once. The chain uses TRBV5-1 and TRBJ1-3; D is perhaps TRBD1 (5 bases). V was shortened by 1 base and J by 0 bases, with 11 bases between the two germline ends. The CDR3 is 16 amino acids. Germline V gene data show CDR1 as SGHRS and CDR2 as YFSETQ. The CDR3 nucleotides are TGCGCCAGCAGCTTGATTACGGGGCTCTCTGGAAACACCATATATTTT. Its protein is CASSLITGLSGNTIYF.

V and J are TRBV5-4 and TRBJ1-1; tentatively, D is TRBD1 (5 bases). CDR1 and CDR2 from the germline V gene are SGHNT and YYREEE (reference sequence). V shed 0 bases and J shed 5 bases, with 11 bases lying between them. The CDR3 is 14 residues long. The DNA for the CDR3 is TGTGCCAGCAGCTTGGGTAGGGGCGGGACTGAAGCTTTCTTT. Amino acid sequence: CASSLGRGGTEAFF.

This rearrangement joins TRBV7-3 to TRBJ2-7, with 10 bases that match TRBD1. Germline assignment: CDR1 SGHTA and CDR2 FQGTGA. This CDR3 has 14 amino acids. The junction had 2 bases not matched to a gene; V was cut back by 0 bases and J by 6 bases. In DNA form, the CDR3 reads TGTGCCAGCAGCTTAACGGGACAGGGGTCCGAGCAGTACTTC. Protein product: CASSLTGQGSEQYF.

This clone appeared a single time. J is TRBJ2-3 and V is TRBV27; TRBD2 matches at 8 bases. CDR3 length: 14 amino acids. The junction had 5 bases not matched to a gene; V was cut back by 5 bases and J by 4 bases. Germline assignment: CDR1 MNHEY and CDR2 SMNVEV (reference sequence). In DNA form, the CDR3 reads TGTGCCAGCAGTCCCACGGGACTAGCAGATACGCAGTATTTT. This gives the protein CASSPTGLADTQYF.

This clone has just a few counts. This chain connects TRBV3-1 (or the pseudogene TRBV3-2) to TRBJ1-2; the D is unclear. Germline V lookup: CDR1 LGHDT, CDR2 YNNKEL (reference sequence). V gave up 3 bases and J gave up 3 bases, with 11 bases separating them. The CDR3 contains 14 residues. The CDR3 DNA sequence: TGTGCCAGCAGCCAGGCGGGGTTCTACTATGGCTACACCTTC. It translates to CASSQAGFYYGYTF.

The chain combines TRBV20-1 with TRBJ2-5; no firm D call. This CDR3 is 10 amino acids long. CDR1 DFQATT and CDR2 SNEGSKA come from the germline V gene (reference sequence). V lost 6 bases and J 5 bases, leaving 7 bases between the germline ends. The CDR3 DNA reads as TGCAGTGCCGCCGGGGAGACCCAGTACTTC. Its translation is CSAAGETQYF.

The V gene is TRBV24-1, the J gene TRBJ2-5; D may be TRBD1 (7 bases). Germline CDR1 reads KGHDR; CDR2 reads SFDVKD. Trimming shortened V by 2 bases and J by 5 bases, and 11 bases separated the two germline ends. The length of the CDR3 is 14 residues. CDR3: CATSDSGGGETQYF. DNA for the CDR3: TGTGCCACCAGTGATTCAGGAGGGGGCGAGACCCAGTACTTC.

The chain combines TRBV28 with TRBJ1-6; tentative D call: TRBD1 (6 bases). V was trimmed by 8 bases and J by 7 bases, leaving 18 bases between them. CDR3 length: 15 amino acids. The germline V gene has CDR1 MDHEN and CDR2 SYDVKM. CDR3 DNA: TGTGCCAGCCGGGGGGGGCAGGGCGCAAATTCACCCCTCCACTTT. Translation: CASRGGQGANSPLHF.